One and the same sample provided the 5 T cell receptor beta chains below, sequenced in a study of monozygotic twins with inflammatory bowel disease. Reprocessing the 5' RACE reads, TCRdb reports a single entry for every CDR3 protein and omits DNA. The sample holds about 450,000 distinct CDR3 sequences. Sequencing input: blood. These receptors came from a human donor with ulcerative colitis or Crohn's disease, or a healthy co-twin of an affected twin (not recorded which).

The rearrangement links TRBV4-1 to TRBJ2-7; the D gene TCRdb calls, TRBD1, cannot be checked with no DNA. The germline V gene encodes CDR1 MGHRA and CDR2 YSYEKL. This CDR3 is built from 16 residues. This chain's CDR3 is CASSQEETGYHYEQYF.

The chain has TRBV5-4 and TRBJ2-7. This CDR3 has 12 residues. Germline values: CDR1 SGHNT, CDR2 YYREEE (reference sequence). The CDR3 sequence is CASSLESLEQYF.

The chain employs TRBV20-1 and TRBJ2-4; TCRdb picks TRBD1, but there is no DNA to check that call. CDR1 and CDR2 (germline): DFQATT, SNEGSKA (reference sequence). The CDR3 extends over 14 amino acids. CDR3 loop: CSAHRDLAKNIQYF.

CDR3 sequence reads: CASSVAEREFF. The chain couples TRBV5-6 to TRBJ2-1; there is no DNA to check the TCRdb D call of TRBD2. The CDR3 contains 11 residues. Germline assignment: CDR1 SGHDT and CDR2 YYEEEE.

V usage is TRBV12-3 or TRBV12-4 and J usage is TRBJ2-1; the TCRdb D gene call, TRBD1, has no DNA to confirm it. The CDR3 has 12 residues. CDR3 loop: CATGGIDNEQFF.